The rows below give T cell receptor beta chains drawn from one sample of a study of cytomegalovirus exposure and HLA in healthy donors. Assay: immunoSEQ multiplex PCR; the TCRdb copy retains only in-frame clones and omits some. The sample consists of about 89,000 clones, around 9.6% of them appearing once. Input material: PBMCs. The receptor source for this set is a middle-aged man in good health and CMV-seropositive. Both conserved end residues are trimmed from each CDR3.

v_call cdr3_aa
TRBV28 ASSQTVWGRTLF
TRBV15 ATSRDTQGSYEQY
TRBV9 ASSASGSGTGELF
TRBV7-2 ASSQKRGRGRLGELF
TRBV5-1 ASSLTGSETQY
TRBV5-1 ASRAGQGESPLH
TRBV19 ASSINHLGGYT
TRBV11-2 ASRRTGNPNEKLF
TRBV30 AWGGEDRRYEQY
TRBV20-1 SWRVQETQY
TRBV7-3 ASSFGGELF